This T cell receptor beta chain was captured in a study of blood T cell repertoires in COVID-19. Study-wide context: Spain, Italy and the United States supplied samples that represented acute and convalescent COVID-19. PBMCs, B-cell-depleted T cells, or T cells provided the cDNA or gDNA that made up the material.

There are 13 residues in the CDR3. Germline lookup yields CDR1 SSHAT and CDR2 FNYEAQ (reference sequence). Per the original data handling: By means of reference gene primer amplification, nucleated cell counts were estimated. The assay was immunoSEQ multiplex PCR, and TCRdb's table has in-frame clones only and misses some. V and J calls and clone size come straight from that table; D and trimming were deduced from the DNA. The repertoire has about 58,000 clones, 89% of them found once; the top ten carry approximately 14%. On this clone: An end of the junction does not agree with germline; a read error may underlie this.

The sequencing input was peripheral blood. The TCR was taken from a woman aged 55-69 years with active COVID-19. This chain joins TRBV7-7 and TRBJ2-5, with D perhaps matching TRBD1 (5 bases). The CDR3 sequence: CASSPGYQETQYF. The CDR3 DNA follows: TGTGCTAGCAGCCCAGGGTACCAAGAGACCCAGTACTTC.